Shown below are 13 T cell receptor beta chains from a single sample sequenced in a study of blood T cell repertoires in COVID-19. Using immunoSEQ multiplex PCR, the repertoire was profiled, and TCRdb retains in-frame clones only, with some absent. The data contain 200,000 to 250,000 clones, under 90% of them singletons. The specimen sequenced was peripheral blood. Every receptor here comes from a man aged 45-65 years with acute or convalescent COVID-19.

Turning to this clone: The same CDR3 also results from other DNA sequences found in this sample. V usage is TRBV9 and J usage is TRBJ1-1, with D possibly matching TRBD1 (6 bases). V was trimmed by 2 bases and J by 2 bases, leaving 7 bases between them. Germline loops: CDR1 SGDLS, CDR2 YYNGEE. CDR3 length: 13 amino acids. The CDR3 sequence: CASSVDRNTEAFF. The DNA of the CDR3 is TGTGCCAGCAGCGTGGACAGAAACACTGAAGCTTTCTTT.

The gene calls are TRBV5-1 and TRBJ1-1; weak D call: TRBD1 (5 bases). The CDR3 is 16 amino acids. Trimming shortened V by 3 bases and J by 0 bases, and 15 bases separated the two germline ends. Germline CDR1 reads SGHRS; CDR2 reads YFSETQ. In DNA form, the CDR3 reads TGCGCCAGCAGCTCGGAGGGGCAGATCTTGAACACTGAAGCTTTCTTT. Translating it yields CASSSEGQILNTEAFF.

The CDR3 is CASSTGQGSNQPQHF. In DNA form, the CDR3 reads TGTGCCAGCAGCACAGGACAGGGTAGCAATCAGCCCCAGCATTTT. The rearrangement links TRBV6-2 or TRBV6-3 to TRBJ1-5; 8 bases line up with TRBD1. Germline values: CDR1 MNHEY, CDR2 SVGEGT. V shed 6 bases, J shed 0 bases, and the junction held 4 bases outside the gene matches. The CDR3 is 15 amino acids.

The chain joins TRBV18 to TRBJ1-1; 9 bases agree with TRBD1. Germline CDR1 KGHSH, CDR2 LQKENI. The CDR3 extends over 11 amino acids. J was trimmed by 14 bases and V by 8 bases; bases with no gene match: 9. The chain's CDR3 is CASRGTGQFFF. The DNA of the CDR3 is TGTGCCAGCCGTGGGACAGGGCAATTCTTCTTT.

This chain joins TRBV5-1 and TRBJ1-4; maybe TRBD1 (6 bases). There are 15 residues in the CDR3. CDR1 is SGHRS, CDR2 YFSETQ, per germline. Trimming shortened V by 6 bases and J by 7 bases, and 19 bases separated the two germline ends. The CDR3 DNA follows: TGCGCCAGCACCCCCCTAGGGGGGGCGGGTGAAAAACTGTTTTTT. This gives the protein CASTPLGGAGEKLFF. Supplemented by reference TRBV5-1 and TRBJ1-4, the full variable domain reads KAGVTQTPRYLIKTRGQQVTLSCSPISGHRSVSWYQQTPGQGLQFLFEYFSETQRNKGNFPGRFSGRQFSNSRSEMNVSTLELGDSALYLCASTPLGGAGEKLFFGSGTQLSVL.

This rearrangement joins TRBV18 to TRBJ2-1, with 9 bases aligning to TRBD2. The CDR3 is made up of 18 amino acids. Germline loops: CDR1 KGHSH, CDR2 LQKENI. V trimming: 9 bases; J trimming: 0 bases; junction bases outside the gene matches: 15. CDR3 sequence: CARDRGSGGHSSYNEQFF. The CDR3 coding sequence is TGTGCCAGAGACCGCGGTAGCGGGGGCCACAGCTCCTACAATGAGCAGTTCTTC.

The CDR3 bases are TGTGCCAGCTCATCCCGCCGGGACACAAACACCATATATTTT. This codes for CASSSRRDTNTIYF. The chain carries TRBV18 and TRBJ1-3, with D perhaps TRBD1 (6 bases). Trimming took 5 bases from V and 6 from J, leaving 14 bases between them. Germline V CDR1 and CDR2: KGHSH, LQKENI. The CDR3 sequence is 14 residues long.

The rearrangement links TRBV2 to TRBJ1-5, with 8 bases aligning to TRBD1. The CDR3 runs 13 residues. The V gene's germline CDR1 is SNHLY and CDR2 FYNNEI. The J segment lost 7 bases and the V segment lost 7 bases, leaving 6 bases of the junction unmatched. The CDR3 protein is CASTGQGRQPQHF. CDR3 nucleotides: TGTGCCAGCACCGGACAGGGACGGCAGCCCCAGCATTTT. Full variable domain (rest looked up from reference TRBV2 and TRBJ1-5): EPEVTQTPSHQVTQMGQEVILRCVPISNHLYFYWYRQILGQKVEFLVSFYNNEISEKSEIFDDQFSVERPDGSNFTLKIRSTKLEDSAMYFCASTGQGRQPQHFGDGTRLSIL.

This chain connects TRBV5-1 to TRBJ1-1, with D perhaps TRBD1 (5 bases). The ends were cut back, 2 bases at V and 2 bases at J, with 16 bases in the middle. The CDR3 extends over 16 amino acids. Looked up from germline, CDR1 is SGHRS and CDR2 is YFSETQ. The CDR3 region is CASSFGGGHLNTEAFF. DNA for the CDR3: TGCGCCAGCAGCTTTGGGGGAGGGCATCTTAACACTGAAGCTTTCTTT. Based on the CDR3 plus reference TRBV5-1 and TRBJ1-1, the full variable domain is KAGVTQTPRYLIKTRGQQVTLSCSPISGHRSVSWYQQTPGQGLQFLFEYFSETQRNKGNFPGRFSGRQFSNSRSEMNVSTLELGDSALYLCASSFGGGHLNTEAFFGQGTRLTVV.

This chain connects TRBV30 to TRBJ2-3; TRBD2 might be the D (5 bases). The length of the CDR3 is 11 residues. The V end was cut by 0 bases, the J end by 8 bases, with 6 bases between. Germline loops: CDR1 GTSNPN, CDR2 SVGIG (reference sequence). This CDR3 is CAWSVRGTQYF. For the CDR3, the DNA is TGTGCCTGGAGTGTACGGGGTACGCAGTATTTT.

The J gene is TRBJ1-6, the V gene TRBV10-3; D possibly corresponds to TRBD1 (6 bases). This CDR3 contains 14 residues. V was shortened by 3 bases and J by 7 bases, with 10 bases between the two germline ends. Germline CDR1 reads ENHRY; CDR2 reads SYGVKD. CDR3 nucleotides: TGTGCCATCAGTGAAAGGCAGGGGAATTCACCCCTCCACTTT. Translating gives CAISERQGNSPLHF.

V and J are TRBV27 and TRBJ2-3; 8 bases map to TRBD2. The V segment lost 2 bases and the J segment 8 bases; nucleotides outside the gene matches: 21. The CDR3 is 19 amino acids. Germline V gene lookup returns CDR1 MNHEY and CDR2 SMNVEV (reference sequence). CDR3 loop: CASSLEAPTSGGQRGTQYF. CDR3 in DNA: TGTGCCAGCAGTTTAGAGGCCCCCACGTCGGGGGGGCAGCGGGGTACGCAGTATTTT.

V and J are TRBV29-1 and TRBJ2-7; 10 bases match TRBD1. Per germline, CDR1 SQVTM and CDR2 ANQGSEA. The V gene end was trimmed by 4 bases and the J gene end by 4 bases; junction bases not matched to a gene: 10. CDR3 length: 15 residues. The CDR3 protein is CSVGGGQGVLYEQYF. The CDR3 DNA reads as TGCAGCGTTGGAGGCGGACAGGGGGTGTTGTACGAGCAGTACTTC.